Reported below is one T cell receptor (beta chain). The method was immunoSEQ multiplex PCR; TCRdb's version includes in-frame clones alone and lacks a portion of them. Of more than 100,000 clones in the sample, approximately 90% are singletons; the top ten hold 3.4%. This specimen comes from a study of control samples from healthy donors and cancer patients. The germline V gene encodes CDR1 SGHDT and CDR2 YYEEEE. There are 15 residues in the CDR3. V lost 4 bases, J lost 2 bases, and 10 bases lay in between. The specimen sequenced was blood. This sequence was found in a man aged 35 to 55 in good health. The chain recombines TRBV5-6 with TRBJ2-6; tentative D call: TRBD2 (6 bases). DNA for the CDR3: TGTGCCAGCAGCCCCTGGGGGGCTGGGGCCAACGTCCTGACTTTC. Protein product: CASSPWGAGANVLTF.